Shown below are 18 T cell receptor beta chains from a single sample sequenced in a study of T-cell memory formation after mild COVID-19 (dated by TCRdb to 2020 to 2023). Receptor amplification or capture employed 5' RACE. The sequencing machine was an Illumina NovaSeq 6000. Clones were called with MiXCR by TCRdb after fastp trimmed the public reads at Q25, and only in-frame beta chains were retained. Entries are consolidated by CDR3 protein sequence, retaining the most common genes and DNA. Across this sample there are 250,000 or so distinct CDR3 sequences, with more than 15% seen only once. The ten largest clones take up 23% of the sample. The sequencing sample was made of PBMCs or a T cell subset sorted from them (not recorded which). Receptors originate from a young man who had mild COVID-19 (a few samples of this study predate the infection). The sample titles of this study are shuffled in the database, so cell type and time point are left out; the donor was told from shared clones.

The chain is built from TRBV3-1 and TRBJ2-5; TRBD2 is a possible D gene (5 bases). V gave up 4 bases and J gave up 1 base, with 10 bases separating them. This CDR3 contains 14 residues. Germline V gene sequence: CDR1 LGHDT, CDR2 YNNKEL (reference sequence). The CDR3 coding sequence is TGTGCCAGCAGCCGGAGCGGACTCCAAGAGACCCAGTACTTC. It translates to CASSRSGLQETQYF.

This clonotype was seen a handful of times. The chain couples TRBV5-1 to TRBJ2-3, with 10 bases lining up with TRBD2. V lost 4 bases and J lost 13; bases outside the gene matches: 9. This CDR3 comprises 13 residues. Germline V gene lookup returns CDR1 SGHRS and CDR2 YFSETQ. This CDR3 is CASSVAGGPLEYF. The CDR3 bases are TGCGCCAGCAGCGTAGCGGGGGGCCCCCTCGAGTATTTT.

The chain is built from TRBV7-9 and TRBJ1-1; D is ambiguous. The CDR3 consists of 15 residues. Trimming removed 1 base at V and 4 bases at J, with 13 bases between. Germline V CDR1 and CDR2: SEHNR, FQNEAQ (reference sequence). The CDR3 DNA reads as TGTGCCAGCAGCTTAGAACGGACGCCAGGCACTGAAGCTTTCTTT. Translation: CASSLERTPGTEAFF.

The genes are TRBV9 and TRBJ2-7; weak D call: TRBD1 (5 bases). The CDR3 runs 16 residues. The V gene lost 3 bases and the J gene lost 2 bases, with 18 bases spanning the gap. Germline V CDR1 and CDR2: SGDLS, YYNGEE. CDR3 sequence (DNA): TGTGCCAGCAGCGCGGTGAGATACAGGAATGCCTACGAGCAGTACTTC. The encoded protein is CASSAVRYRNAYEQYF.

The V gene is TRBV29-1, the J gene TRBJ2-7; D possibly matches TRBD1 or TRBD2 (5 bases each). The V end lost 4 bases, the J end lost 6 bases, and 13 bases lay between the germline ends. Germline V gene lookup returns CDR1 SQVTM and CDR2 ANQGSEA. This CDR3 has 12 residues. CDR3 loop: CSVGGSLGEQYV. In DNA, the CDR3 is TGCAGCGTTGGGGGGTCTTTAGGCGAGCAGTACGTC.

The chain combines TRBV4-2 with TRBJ2-5; 9 nucleotides agree with TRBD2. CDR1 LGHNA and CDR2 YNFKEQ come from the germline V gene. CDR3 length: 16 amino acids. The junction had 11 bases not matched to a gene; V was cut back by 4 bases and J by 5 bases. The CDR3 DNA sequence: TGTGCCAGCAGCCCCAACGGGCGGGGGGGCGTGGAGACCCAGTACTTC. Its translation is CASSPNGRGGVETQYF.

This clonotype was detected a few times. V and J are TRBV20-1 and TRBJ2-3; a weak D match, TRBD1 (5 bases). CDR1 DFQATT and CDR2 SNEGSKA come from the germline V gene (reference sequence). The CDR3 has 14 residues. The V gene lost 0 bases and the J gene lost 4 bases, with 11 bases spanning the gap. CDR3 loop: CSARDSARADTQYF. The CDR3 nucleotides read TGCAGTGCTAGAGATTCGGCCAGGGCAGATACGCAGTATTTT.

This clonotype showed up just a few times. The rearrangement uses TRBV20-1 and TRBJ1-6, with 8 bases matching TRBD1. This CDR3 is built from 14 residues. Trimming removed 6 bases from V and 3 bases from J; junction bases left unmatched: 4. Per the germline V gene, CDR1 is DFQATT and CDR2 is SNEGSKA (reference sequence). The CDR3 nucleotides read TGCAGTGCCCTGGGACAGGACTATAATTCACCCCTCCACTTT. This translates into CSALGQDYNSPLHF.

This clonotype was counted at least ten times. V usage is TRBV5-1 and J usage is TRBJ1-1, with TRBD1 as a possible D gene (6 bases). The CDR3 runs 14 residues. V lost 4 bases and J 2 bases, leaving 12 bases between the germline ends. CDR1 is SGHRS and CDR2 is YFSETQ in the germline V gene. CDR3 nucleotide sequence: TGCGCCAGCAGCCCCTGGGGGGGCAACACTGAAGCTTTCTTT. Translated: CASSPWGGNTEAFF.

The rearrangement joins TRBV2 to TRBJ2-7; D is unresolved. The germline CDR1 and CDR2 sequences are SNHLY and FYNNEI. V lost 1 base, J lost 9 bases, and 19 bases lay in between. This CDR3 region has 15 residues. This CDR3 reads CASSEEGYQRAVQYV. CDR3 DNA sequence: TGTGCCAGCAGTGAAGAGGGATACCAACGGGCTGTGCAGTACGTC.

V usage is TRBV20-1 and J usage is TRBJ1-5; D is ambiguous. Deletions cut 0 bases from V and 2 bases from J, with 11 bases between. The CDR3 covers 15 residues. CDR1 is DFQATT and CDR2 is SNEGSKA in the germline V gene (reference sequence). DNA of the CDR3: TGCAGTGCTAGAGAGGGGATACAGCGCAATCAGCCCCAGCATTTT. As protein: CSAREGIQRNQPQHF.

This sequence joins TRBV28 and TRBJ1-5; possible D gene TRBD1, 5 bases. Trimming took 8 bases from V and 5 from J, leaving 25 bases between them. Germline lookup yields CDR1 MDHEN and CDR2 SYDVKM. The CDR3 sequence is 17 residues long. DNA for the CDR3: TGTGCCAGCGGCCTCAGGGTTTCGTTCTCGGTCGATCAGCCCCAGCATTTT. Translation: CASGLRVSFSVDQPQHF. Complete variable domain (other parts from reference TRBV28 and TRBJ1-5): DVKVTQSSRYLVKRTGEKVFLECVQDMDHENMFWYRQDPGLGLRLIYFSYDVKMKEKGDIPEGYSVSREKKERFSLILESASTNQTSMYLCASGLRVSFSVDQPQHFGDGTRLSIL.

This clonotype appeared a few times. This sequence joins TRBV6-5 and TRBJ2-2, with no clear D. Between the trimmed V and J ends, which lost 0 bases and 7 bases, there was a span of 15 bases. Per the germline V gene, CDR1 is MNHEY and CDR2 is SVGAGI. The CDR3 sequence is 16 residues long. Written as DNA, the CDR3 is TGTGCCAGCAGTTACTCGCAACTTTCAGCATTCGGGGAGCTGTTTTTT. As protein: CASSYSQLSAFGELFF.

This sequence joins TRBV7-9 and TRBJ1-5; maybe TRBD1 (6 bases). Trimming pared 4 bases from V and 8 bases from J, leaving 21 bases between. Per germline, CDR1 SEHNR and CDR2 FQNEAQ (reference sequence). The CDR3 has 16 amino acids. CDR3 coding DNA: TGTGCCAGCAGCTACGGCGCTGGGGGCCCCCCAGAGCCCCAGCATTTT. It is translated as CASSYGAGGPPEPQHF.

V gene TRBV5-1 combines with J gene TRBJ1-4; the D gene is possibly TRBD1 (5 bases). V shed 5 bases and J shed 5 bases, with 10 bases lying between them. Germline CDR1 SGHRS, CDR2 YFSETQ. The CDR3 consists of 13 residues. The CDR3 bases are TGCGCCAGCAGTTCCGAGGGGAATGAAAAACTGTTTTTT. It yields the protein CASSSEGNEKLFF.

The V call is TRBV7-3, the J call TRBJ1-1; D is perhaps TRBD1 (6 bases). V lost 5 bases and J 3 bases, leaving 19 bases between the germline ends. This CDR3 contains 16 residues. The germline V gene has CDR1 SGHTA and CDR2 FQGTGA. The CDR3 nucleotides read TGTGCCAGCAGCCCGGGTTTAGGTTCAGGGGACACTGAAGCTTTCTTT. Translating it yields CASSPGLGSGDTEAFF.

This clonotype was observed a few times. The chain is built from TRBV7-9 and TRBJ2-1; D gene ambiguous. The germline gives CDR1 SEHNR, CDR2 FQNEAQ (reference sequence). The CDR3 has 14 residues. The V gene lost 1 base and the J gene lost 6 bases, with 10 bases spanning the gap. The CDR3 region has the DNA TGTGCCAGCAGCTTAGGGCCCTTTCCCAATGAGCAGTTCTTC. It is translated as CASSLGPFPNEQFF.

This clonotype appeared a few times. In DNA form, the CDR3 reads TGTGCCAGCAGTGGGACTAGCGGGGAAATCTACAATGAGCAGTTCTTC. Translation: CASSGTSGEIYNEQFF. V and J are TRBV27 and TRBJ2-1, with 13 positions matching TRBD2. Trimming at V came to 5 bases and at J to 3 bases, leaving 4 bases not matched to a gene. The CDR3 has 16 residues. Looked up from germline, CDR1 is MNHEY and CDR2 is SMNVEV (reference sequence).